A single T cell receptor (beta chain) is shown here with its context. The antigen remains undetermined. This CDR3 contains 15 residues. Per germline, CDR1 LNHDA and CDR2 SQIVND (reference sequence). The ends were cut back, 3 bases at V and 5 bases at J, with 13 bases in the middle. These data are taken from a study of T cell responses to AZD1222 COVID-19 vaccine. Broader study findings: The sample set comprised mostly white British donors with more females, and clonal diversity was possibly underestimated.

Sequencing was performed with immunoSEQ multiplex PCR; in TCRdb, only in-frame clones are kept and a portion is missing. The repertoire includes roughly 150,000 clones, just over 90% of them detected once, and less than 1.5% sits in the top ten. This receptor was taken from an adult who received the AZD1222 COVID-19 vaccine. The V and J genes are TRBV19 and TRBJ1-4; D call uncertain. Sequenced material: peripheral blood, taken 28 days after the second AZD1222 dose. This CDR3 is CASSIEGSRNEKLFF. For the CDR3, the DNA is TGTGCCAGTAGTATTGAAGGGAGTCGGAATGAAAAACTGTTTTTT.